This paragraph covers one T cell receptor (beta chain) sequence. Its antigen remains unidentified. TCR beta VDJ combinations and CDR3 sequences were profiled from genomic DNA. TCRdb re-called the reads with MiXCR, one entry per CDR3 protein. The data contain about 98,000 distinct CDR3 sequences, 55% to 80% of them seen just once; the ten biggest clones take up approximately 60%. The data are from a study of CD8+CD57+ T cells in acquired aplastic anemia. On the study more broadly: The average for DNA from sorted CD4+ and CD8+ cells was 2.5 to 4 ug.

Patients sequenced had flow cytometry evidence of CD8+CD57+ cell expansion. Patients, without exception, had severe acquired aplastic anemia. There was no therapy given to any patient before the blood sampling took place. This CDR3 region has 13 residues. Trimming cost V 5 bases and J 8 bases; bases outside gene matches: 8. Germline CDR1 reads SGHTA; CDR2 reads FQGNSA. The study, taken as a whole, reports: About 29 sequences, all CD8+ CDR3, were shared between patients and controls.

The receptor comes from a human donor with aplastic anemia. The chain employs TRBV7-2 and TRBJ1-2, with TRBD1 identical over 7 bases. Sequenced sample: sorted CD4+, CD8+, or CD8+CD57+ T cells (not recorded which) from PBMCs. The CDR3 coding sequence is TGTGCCAGCAGCGCAGGAACAGGGGTCGGCTACACCTTC. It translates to CASSAGTGVGYTF.